This TCR beta chain comes out of a study of blood T cell repertoires in COVID-19. Study-level background: PBMCs, B-cell-depleted T cells, or T cells provided the cDNA or gDNA that made up the material.

Clones were read by immunoSEQ multiplex PCR, and TCRdb kept only the in-frame ones, dropping some. The sample holds 200,000 to 250,000 clones, about nine tenths seen once. The V and J ends lost 8 bases and 3 bases, in that order; junction bases with no gene match: 4. Germline V gene lookup returns CDR1 SGHTA and CDR2 FQGNSA. The CDR3 is 13 amino acids. What was sequenced was peripheral blood. The chain is built from TRBV7-2 and TRBJ1-5; 7 bases are shared with TRBD1. This sequence originates from a man in his sixties with acute or convalescent COVID-19. This CDR3 is CASSGQFNQPQHF. The CDR3 nucleotides are TGTGCCAGCTCGGGACAGTTCAATCAGCCCCAGCATTTT.